This TCR beta chain was profiled in a study of cytomegalovirus exposure and HLA in healthy donors. Findings and limits, study-wide: Some public TCRs appeared in many individuals, while most sequences were rare. In vitro testing confirmed three CMV-associated chains as specific for CMV antigens.

V lost 1 base and J lost 2, with 13 bases in between. The length of the CDR3 is 16 residues. Germline CDR1 is SGHRS and CDR2 is YFSETQ. Remarks on this clone: Its target is unknown.

Repertoires were generated with immunoSEQ multiplex PCR, while TCRdb's copy carries only in-frame clones and drops some. The data hold around 150,000 clones, with roughly 80% observed a single time. This receptor was taken from a man aged 25-45 years in good health and CMV-seropositive. Sequenced input: PBMCs. The V gene is TRBV5-1, the J gene TRBJ2-1, with a possible D match to TRBD2 (7 bases). The CDR3 here is CASSLRGTNTYNEQFF. The CDR3 DNA reads TGCGCCAGCAGCTTGAGGGGGACTAATACCTACAATGAGCAGTTCTTC.